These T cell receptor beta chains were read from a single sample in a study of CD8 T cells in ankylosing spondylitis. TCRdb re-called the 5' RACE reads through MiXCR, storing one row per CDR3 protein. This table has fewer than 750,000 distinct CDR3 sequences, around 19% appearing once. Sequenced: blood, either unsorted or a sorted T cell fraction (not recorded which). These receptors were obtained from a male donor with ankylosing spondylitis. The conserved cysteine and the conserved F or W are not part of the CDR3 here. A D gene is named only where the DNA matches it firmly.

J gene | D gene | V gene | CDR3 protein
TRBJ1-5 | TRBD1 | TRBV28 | ASSSRRQGANQPQH
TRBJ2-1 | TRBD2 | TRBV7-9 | ASSPTSGRLGNEQF
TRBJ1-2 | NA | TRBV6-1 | ASRSDSRLYGYT
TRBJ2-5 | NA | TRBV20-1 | SARDSGRGLETQY
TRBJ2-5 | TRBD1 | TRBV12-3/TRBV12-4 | ASSPTGGGQETQY
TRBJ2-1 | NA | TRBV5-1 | ASSFLPGSGNEQF
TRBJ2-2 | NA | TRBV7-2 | ASSLGGIYNTGELF
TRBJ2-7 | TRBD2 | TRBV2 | ASTVAGGTYEQY
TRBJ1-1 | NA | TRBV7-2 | ASSGKVNTEAF
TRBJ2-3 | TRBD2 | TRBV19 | ASSWEGGAEDTQY
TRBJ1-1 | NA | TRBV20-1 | SAKSTANTEAF
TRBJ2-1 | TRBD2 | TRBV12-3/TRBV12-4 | ASSQTSGGAVSYNEQF
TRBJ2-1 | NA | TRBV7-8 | ASSTDRRGLGSYNEQF